A selection of T cell receptor beta chains follows, all from one sample in a study of cytotoxic CD8 clonotypes in ibrutinib-treated CLL. The protocol was immunoSEQ multiplex PCR, while the TCRdb copy is restricted to in-frame clones and leaves out a portion. Of 150,000 or so clones in the sample, around three quarters were seen once. The source material was PBMCs, sampled after 12 months of ibrutinib treatment. The source is a human donor with chronic lymphocytic leukemia. Both conserved end residues are part of each CDR3. The D gene is left open where the match is weak. Clone size is stated in some rows and not others, as once, few, many or a class when expanded.

J gene	D gene	clone size	V gene	CDR3 protein	CDR3 DNA
TRBJ1-3	NA	NA	TRBV7-2	CASSSTASGNTIYF	TGTGCCAGCAGCTCGACAGCCTCTGGAAACACCATATATTTT
TRBJ2-3	TRBD2	few	TRBV7-3	CASSILAGVGDTQYF	TGTGCCAGCAGCATTCTAGCGGGAGTGGGAGATACGCAGTATTTT
TRBJ2-2	NA	NA	TRBV4-3	CASSQDTPTGELFF	TGCGCCAGCAGCCAAGACACTCCCACCGGGGAGCTGTTTTTT
TRBJ2-1	NA	few	TRBV4-3	CASSRRARDYNEQFF	TGCGCCAGCAGTCGCAGGGCCAGGGACTACAATGAGCAGTTCTTC
TRBJ1-4	NA	NA	TRBV15	CATSSTGLREKLFF	TGTGCCACCAGCAGCACAGGGTTAAGAGAAAAACTGTTTTTT
TRBJ1-2	NA	NA	TRBV2	CASSEGGGTSANYGYTF	TGTGCCAGCAGTGAAGGAGGGGGGACATCAGCTAACTATGGCTACACCTTC
TRBJ2-5	TRBD2	NA	TRBV28	CASSLGPIPSGSQETQYF	TGTGCCAGCAGTCTCGGACCCATACCTAGCGGGAGTCAAGAGACCCAGTACTTC
TRBJ2-7	TRBD2	NA	TRBV7-3	CASSSGTSSREQYF	TGTGCCAGCAGCTCCGGGACTAGCTCCCGCGAGCAGTACTTC
TRBJ1-2	NA	NA	TRBV10-3	CAISVETAYGYTF	TGTGCCATCAGTGTTGAGACAGCCTATGGCTACACCTTC
TRBJ1-2	TRBD1	NA	TRBV6-5	CASSYSGTGPFGYTF	TGTGCCAGCAGTTACTCGGGGACAGGGCCCTTTGGCTACACCTTC
TRBJ2-2	TRBD1	NA	TRBV7-6	CASSFRDRQPFELFF	TGTGCCAGCAGCTTCCGGGACAGACAACCATTCGAGCTGTTTTTT
TRBJ2-3	TRBD1	NA	TRBV9	CASSVGGQASTDTQYF	TGTGCCAGCAGCGTAGGAGGACAGGCTAGCACAGATACGCAGTATTTT
TRBJ1-1	NA	NA	TRBV25-1	CASSEEGHVLEAFF	TGTGCCAGCAGTGAAGAGGGGCATGTACTTGAAGCTTTCTTT
TRBJ2-7	NA	NA	TRBV9	CASSASGTTTYEQYF	TGTGCCAGCAGCGCCTCCGGGACAACTACCTACGAGCAGTACTTC
TRBJ1-1	NA	NA	TRBV14	CASSQRRNFHTEAFF	TGTGCCAGCAGCCAAAGAAGAAATTTCCACACTGAAGCTTTCTTT
TRBJ1-5	NA	few	TRBV7-8	CASSSGVLQPQHF	TGTGCCAGCAGCTCTGGGGTTTTGCAGCCCCAGCATTTT
TRBJ1-5	NA	NA	TRBV7-9	CASSKDSFQPQHF	TGTGCCAGCAGCAAGGACAGTTTCCAGCCCCAGCATTTT
TRBJ2-7	TRBD2	NA	TRBV19	CASSITPLAGVPYEQYF	TGTGCCAGTAGTATCACCCCCTTAGCGGGAGTCCCCTACGAGCAGTACTTC
TRBJ2-1	NA	once	TRBV6-1	CASTWASSYNEQFF	TGTGCCAGCACCTGGGCGAGCTCCTACAATGAGCAGTTCTTC
TRBJ2-7	NA	once	TRBV11-2	CASSLDRGRSYEQYF	TGTGCCAGCAGCTTAGATCGGGGTAGGTCCTACGAGCAGTACTTC
TRBJ1-3	NA	NA	TRBV5-1	CASSWTGDSGNTIYF	TGCGCCAGCAGTTGGACCGGGGACTCTGGAAACACCATATATTTT
TRBJ2-2	TRBD1	NA	TRBV7-8	CASSLGQGAQTGELFF	TGTGCCAGCAGCTTAGGACAGGGGGCTCAAACCGGGGAGCTGTTTTTT
TRBJ2-2	NA	NA	TRBV5-5	CASGMTAGLGAGELFF	TGTGCCAGCGGCATGACGGCCGGTCTCGGGGCCGGGGAGCTGTTTTTT
TRBJ2-7	TRBD2	NA	TRBV18	CASQEGTSGNSYEQYF	TGTGCCAGCCAGGAGGGGACTAGCGGAAACTCCTACGAGCAGTACTTC
TRBJ2-7	TRBD2	once	TRBV29-1	CSVDGGGHEQYF	TGCAGCGTTGATGGGGGAGGGCACGAGCAGTACTTC
TRBJ2-1	TRBD2	NA	TRBV11-2	CASRVLAGIHNEQFF	TGTGCCAGCAGGGTACTAGCGGGGATACACAATGAGCAGTTCTTC
TRBJ1-2	NA	once	TRBV7-2	CASSLRLLFNYGYTF	TGTGCCAGCAGCTTACGCTTATTATTTAACTATGGCTACACCTTC
TRBJ2-5	NA	NA	TRBV7-6	CASSLGWATQYF	TGTGCCAGCAGCCTCGGCTGGGCGACCCAGTACTTC
TRBJ2-7	TRBD1	once	TRBV4-3	CASSPERQGDYEQYF	TGCGCCAGCAGCCCCGAGAGACAGGGAGACTACGAGCAGTACTTC
TRBJ1-1	NA	NA	TRBV10-3	CAISELFLNTEAFF	TGTGCCATCAGTGAGTTGTTCCTGAACACTGAAGCTTTCTTT
TRBJ1-3	NA	NA	TRBV30	CAWTRNMLGNTIYF	TGTGCCTGGACCCGAAACATGCTGGGAAACACCATATATTTT
TRBJ2-1	TRBD2	once	TRBV30	CAWSPLAGEQFF	TGTGCCTGGAGTCCTTTAGCGGGTGAGCAGTTCTTC
TRBJ2-4	NA	few	TRBV4-1	CASSQSPLAKNIQYF	TGCGCCAGCAGCCAATCCCCCCTAGCCAAAAACATTCAGTACTTC
TRBJ2-1	NA	NA	TRBV29-1	CSVDEGRSYNEQFF	TGCAGCGTTGATGAAGGACGATCCTACAATGAGCAGTTCTTC
TRBJ2-7	NA	few	TRBV7-3	CASSLGQGLGYEQYF	TGTGCCAGCAGCCTAGGGCAGGGGCTAGGGTACGAGCAGTACTTC
TRBJ2-7	NA	NA	TRBV21-1	CASSKEPWGPSDTYEQYF	TGTGCCAGCAGCAAAGAACCATGGGGCCCTAGCGACACCTACGAGCAGTACTTC
TRBJ2-1	NA	NA	TRBV10-3	CAISSSGATYNEQFF	TGTGCCATCAGCTCCTCCGGGGCGACGTACAATGAGCAGTTCTTC
TRBJ1-1	NA	NA	TRBV7-2	CASSPTGGGLNTEAFF	TGTGCCAGCAGCCCAACCGGGGGGGGGTTGAACACTGAAGCTTTCTTT
TRBJ1-1	NA	once	TRBV2	CASSDRVNTEAFF	TGTGCCAGCAGTGACAGGGTGAACACTGAAGCTTTCTTT
TRBJ1-2	NA	NA	TRBV9	CASSVDRDQWGGYTF	TGTGCCAGCAGCGTAGACCGGGACCAATGGGGTGGCTACACCTTC
TRBJ2-7	TRBD2	NA	TRBV7-9	CASSEKGLAGYEQYF	TGTGCCAGCAGCGAAAAGGGACTAGCGGGTTACGAGCAGTACTTC
TRBJ2-7	TRBD2	NA	TRBV15	CATSRESGLASETYEQYF	TGTGCCACCAGCAGAGAATCGGGACTAGCATCCGAAACCTACGAGCAGTACTTC
TRBJ2-7	TRBD1	NA	TRBV7-3	CASSLTPSGTGAEQYF	TGTGCCAGCAGCCTAACCCCCTCCGGGACAGGGGCCGAGCAGTACTTC
TRBJ1-5	TRBD1	NA	TRBV2	CASSSHRGANQPQHF	TGTGCCAGCAGTTCTCACAGGGGTGCCAATCAGCCCCAGCATTTT
TRBJ2-1	TRBD2	NA	TRBV6-5	CASTRTSGNEQFF	TGTGCCAGCACCCGGACTAGCGGTAATGAGCAGTTCTTC